These T cell receptor beta chains were read from a single sample in a study of human thymus T cells. Here immunoSEQ multiplex PCR was the method, and the copy in TCRdb shows in-frame clones only, minus some. The sample shows some 130,000 clones, around 94% of them seen only once. Sequenced: thymus tissue. The receptors stem from a boy under two years old with a congenital heart defect but otherwise immunologically healthy. Each CDR3 is given with its conserved first and last residue. A D gene is named only where the DNA matches it firmly. A row's size may be missing; if present it is once, few, many or a size class.

J | size | D | V | DNA | CDR3
TRBJ2-7 | - | - | TRBV27 | TGTGCCAGCAGCCCCGCGGACCGTTACGAGCAGTACTTC | CASSPADRYEQYF
TRBJ2-1 | - | - | TRBV6-5 | TGTGCCAGCAGTACCCCTGACGACTACAATGAGCAGTTCTTC | CASSTPDDYNEQFF
TRBJ2-3 | - | TRBD2 | TRBV18 | TGTGCCAGCTCACCATCAGGACTAGCGGGGGCAGATACGCAGTATTTT | CASSPSGLAGADTQYF
TRBJ2-7 | - | - | TRBV27 | TGTGCCAGCAGTTCAACGCCCCGGCAGAGCATTCGCGAGCAGTACTTC | CASSSTPRQSIREQYF
TRBJ1-4 | - | TRBD1 | TRBV4-3 | TGCGCCAGCAGCCAAGAACAGGACAGGGGAGGGGGCAATGAAAAACTGTTTTTT | CASSQEQDRGGGNEKLFF
TRBJ2-5 | - | TRBD2 | TRBV4-1 | TGCGCCAGCAGCCAAGATCTGGTAGCGGGCCCCCAAGAGACCCAGTACTTC | CASSQDLVAGPQETQYF
TRBJ2-5 | once | - | TRBV2 | TGTGCCAGCAGTGACGGTAGCGCCCTAAGAAAAGAGACCCAGTACTTC | CASSDGSALRKETQYF
TRBJ2-5 | - | TRBD2 | TRBV5-1 | TGCGCCAGCAGTCGAGGTGGGGGAGGGGAGACCCAGTACTTC | CASSRGGGGETQYF
TRBJ2-4 | - | - | TRBV19 | TGTGCCAGTAGTATACCCCTAGCCTCAGCCAAAAACATTCAGTACTTC | CASSIPLASAKNIQYF
TRBJ1-1 | few | - | TRBV5-1 | TGCGCCAGCGCCGGACAGACGAACACTGAAGCTTTCTTT | CASAGQTNTEAFF
TRBJ2-7 | - | TRBD2 | TRBV10-3 | TGTGCCATCAGTGAGTCGCGGGAGTGGGCCCACGAGCAGTACTTC | CAISESREWAHEQYF
TRBJ2-1 | - | TRBD2 | TRBV2 | TGTGCCAGCACTAGCGGGGGCCGATACAATGAGCAGTTCTTC | CASTSGGRYNEQFF
TRBJ2-7 | - | TRBD2 | TRBV7-6 | TGTGCCAGCAGCGCCTTCCCTAGCGGGGGAACGTCCTACGAGCAGTACTTC | CASSAFPSGGTSYEQYF
TRBJ2-5 | once | - | TRBV5-6 | TGTGCCAGCACACTCGGACGAGTCCGAGAGACCCAGTACTTC | CASTLGRVRETQYF
TRBJ1-5 | - | - | TRBV28 | TGTGCCAGCAGCCCCGGTGCAGCAGGTTATAGCAATCAGCCCCAGCATTTT | CASSPGAAGYSNQPQHF
TRBJ1-1 | - | TRBD1 | TRBV5-6 | TGTGCCAGCAGCGGGGGGACAGGGCGGACTGAAGCTTTCTTT | CASSGGTGRTEAFF
TRBJ1-5 | - | - | TRBV15 | TGTGCCACCAGCAGAGCACAGGGAGAAGGACAGCCCCAGCATTTT | CATSRAQGEGQPQHF
TRBJ1-2 | - | - | TRBV5-1 | TGCGCCAGCAGCTTCAGTAGGGGTATGAGCCCCCCACCCCGGTTC | CASSFSRGMSPPPRF
TRBJ2-2 | - | TRBD1 | TRBV7-2 | TGTGCCAGCAGCTTAGTGAACAGGGGGCAACCGGGCGGGGAGCTGTTTTTT | CASSLVNRGQPGGELFF
TRBJ2-3 | - | TRBD2 | TRBV27 | TGTGCCAGCAGTTTGTCGGGCGGGGGGGTCGAAACGCAGTATTTT | CASSLSGGGVETQYF
TRBJ1-1 | - | - | TRBV5-1 | TGCGCCAGCAGCGCCCGGAGGGGGGCCACTGAAGCTTTCTTT | CASSARRGATEAFF
TRBJ2-6 | - | TRBD1 | TRBV4-1 | TGCGCCAGCAGCATAATTACAGGGGGCGCGGCTGGGGCCAACGTCCTGACTTTC | CASSIITGGAAGANVLTF
TRBJ2-1 | once | TRBD2 | TRBV5-8 | TGTGCCAGCCATACTAGCGGGGGGTACAATGAGCAGTTCTTC | CASHTSGGYNEQFF
TRBJ1-1 | - | - | TRBV29-1 | TGCAGCGTTGGTCTACGCAACACTGAAGCTTTCTTT | CSVGLRNTEAFF
TRBJ2-7 | - | TRBD1 | TRBV18 | TGTGCCAGCTCCTCGACAGGGCCTCTTCCTTCCTACGAGCAGTACTTC | CASSSTGPLPSYEQYF
TRBJ2-5 | - | TRBD2 | TRBV15 | TGTGCCACCAGCAGAGATCAAGGGGCGGGGGTTTCGGTGACCCAGTACTTC | CATSRDQGAGVSVTQYF
TRBJ2-7 | - | - | TRBV2 | TGTGCCAGCAAAAGCAGGGCGGGCTTCGAGCAGTACTTC | CASKSRAGFEQYF
TRBJ1-1 | - | TRBD1 | TRBV7-8 | TGTGCCAGCAGCTACGGGACAGGGAGGGGAACTGAAGCTTTCTTT | CASSYGTGRGTEAFF
TRBJ1-1 | - | - | TRBV4-1 | TGCGCCAGCAGCCCACAGGGCCCTCGGGAAACTGAAGCTTTCTTT | CASSPQGPRETEAFF
TRBJ2-3 | once | - | TRBV11-2 | TGTGCCAGCAGCGAGAGGCCTAAAGCGAGAGATACGCAGTATTTT | CASSERPKARDTQYF
TRBJ1-2 | - | - | TRBV6-5 | TGTGCCAGCAGCTCTCAGGCACTCTATGGCTACACCTTC | CASSSQALYGYTF
TRBJ2-1 | once | TRBD2 | TRBV28 | TGTGCCAGCAGCGGGACTAGCTCTCTCGGAGACAATGAGCAGTTCTTC | CASSGTSSLGDNEQFF
TRBJ1-1 | - | - | TRBV5-1 | TGCGCCAGCAGCTTGGTAGGGGGTAGAGATACTGAAGCTTTCTTT | CASSLVGGRDTEAFF
TRBJ2-5 | - | TRBD2 | TRBV2 | TGTGCCAGCAGTGGGACTCAGCGGGATGGAAAAGAGACCCAGTACTTC | CASSGTQRDGKETQYF
TRBJ2-2 | - | TRBD2 | TRBV4-3 | TGCGCCAGCAGCCCCCGCCTCCCTAGCGGGGGCTTGACCGGGGAGCTGTTTTTT | CASSPRLPSGGLTGELFF
TRBJ2-5 | - | - | TRBV27 | TGTGCCAGCAAACGGGGGGCCCTCCAAGAGACCCAGTACTTC | CASKRGALQETQYF
TRBJ1-6 | - | TRBD1 | TRBV7-9 | TGTGCCAGCAGCTTAAAGGGGGCGAGGTCACCCCTCCACTTT | CASSLKGARSPLHF
TRBJ2-1 | - | TRBD2 | TRBV4-3 | TGCGCCAGCAGCCAAGATGCGGGGGGGGCCGCGCGGAGTGAGCAGTTCTTC | CASSQDAGGAARSEQFF
TRBJ2-1 | - | - | TRBV28 | TGTGCCAGCAGTTTGGTGTGGGGACCGAATGAGCAGTTCTTC | CASSLVWGPNEQFF
TRBJ1-5 | - | - | TRBV23-1 | TGCGCCAGCACCTATAACAGGGTCAGGTTGAGCAATCAGCCCCAGCATTTT | CASTYNRVRLSNQPQHF
TRBJ2-3 | - | - | TRBV28 | TGTGCCAGCAGTAGCCCGAGCACAGATACGCAGTATTTT | CASSSPSTDTQYF
TRBJ1-2 | - | - | TRBV5-1 | TGCGCCAGCAGCTTGACAGGGCGAACTAACTATGGCTACACCTTC | CASSLTGRTNYGYTF